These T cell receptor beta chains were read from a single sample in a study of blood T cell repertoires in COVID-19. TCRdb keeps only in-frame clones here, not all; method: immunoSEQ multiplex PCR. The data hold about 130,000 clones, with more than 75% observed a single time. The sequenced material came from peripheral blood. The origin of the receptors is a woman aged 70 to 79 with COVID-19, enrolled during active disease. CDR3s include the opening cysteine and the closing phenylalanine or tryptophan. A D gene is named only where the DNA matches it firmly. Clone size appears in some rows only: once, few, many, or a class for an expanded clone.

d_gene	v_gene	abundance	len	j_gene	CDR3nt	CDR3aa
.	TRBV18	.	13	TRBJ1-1	TGTGCCAGCTCACAGGGGTTTGACACTGAAGCTTTCTTT	CASSQGFDTEAFF
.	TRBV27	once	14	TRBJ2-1	TGTGCCAGCAGTTTATCGAACCCCGGCAATGAGCAGTTCTTC	CASSLSNPGNEQFF
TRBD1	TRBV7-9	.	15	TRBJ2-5	TGTGCCAGCAGCTTAAGGTCAGGGGGCGCGGAGACCCAGTACTTC	CASSLRSGGAETQYF
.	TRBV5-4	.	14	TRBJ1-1	TGTGCCAGCAGCTTGGCGCAGGGGACCACTGAAGCTTTCTTT	CASSLAQGTTEAFF
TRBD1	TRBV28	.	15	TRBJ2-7	TGTGCCAGCAGTTTAACGGGACAGGGTTCCTACGAGCAGTACTTC	CASSLTGQGSYEQYF
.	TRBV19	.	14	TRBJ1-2	TGTGCCAGTAGTATCGAACCACTACTGGGTGGCTACACCTTC	CASSIEPLLGGYTF
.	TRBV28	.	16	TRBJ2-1	TGTGCCAGCAGGCCGGGAGATCCAACCGCGGACAATGAGCAGTTCTTC	CASRPGDPTADNEQFF
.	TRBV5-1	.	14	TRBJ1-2	TGCGCCAGCAGCTTGGCCGCAGAGGGTGAGGGCTACACCTTC	CASSLAAEGEGYTF
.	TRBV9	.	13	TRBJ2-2	TGTGCCAGCAGCAGGCTAGCGAACGGGGAGCTGTTTTTT	CASSRLANGELFF
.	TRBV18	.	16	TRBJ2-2	TGTGCCAGCTCATCCTTCGGACAGAGGAACACCGGGGAGCTGTTTTTT	CASSSFGQRNTGELFF
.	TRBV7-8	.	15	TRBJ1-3	TGTGCCAGCAGCTTAGTCGTGGGGGGGGGAAACACCATATATTTT	CASSLVVGGGNTIYF
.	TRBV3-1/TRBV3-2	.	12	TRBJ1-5	TGTGCCAGCAGCCAAAGCGACGGTCCCCAGCATTTT	CASSQSDGPQHF
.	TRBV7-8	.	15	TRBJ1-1	TGTGCCAGCAGCTTGGTGGGACTGTTGAACACTGAAGCTTTCTTT	CASSLVGLLNTEAFF
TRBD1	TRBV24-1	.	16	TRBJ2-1	TGTGCCACCAGTGTCTCCGGGACAGGGACCCGTAATGAGCAGTTCTTC	CATSVSGTGTRNEQFF
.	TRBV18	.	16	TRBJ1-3	TGTGCCAGCTCAGCGTCCATGGACAGCTCTGGAAACACCATATATTTT	CASSASMDSSGNTIYF
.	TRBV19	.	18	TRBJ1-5	TGTGCCAGTAGTCACAAGATGACAGGTTCTATCAGCAATCAGCCCCAGCATTTT	CASSHKMTGSISNQPQHF
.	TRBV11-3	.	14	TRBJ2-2	TGTGCCAGCAGCCTCCTCGGGTCTACCGGGGAGCTGTTTTTT	CASSLLGSTGELFF
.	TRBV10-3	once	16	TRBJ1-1	TGTGCCATCAGTGAGTCGACGGGGGGGCGGGACACTGAAGCTTTCTTT	CAISESTGGRDTEAFF
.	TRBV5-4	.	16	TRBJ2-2	TGTGCCAGCAGCGCCCGAGGGCTAGCAGACACCGGGGAGCTGTTTTTT	CASSARGLADTGELFF
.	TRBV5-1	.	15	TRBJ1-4	TGCGCCAGCAGCTTGTACGGGGGACCGAATGAAAAACTGTTTTTT	CASSLYGGPNEKLFF
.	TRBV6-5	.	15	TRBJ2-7	TGTGCCAGCAGTTACCCGAGATCCGGGAGCGAGCGGCAGTACTTC	CASSYPRSGSERQYF
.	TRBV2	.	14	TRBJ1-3	TGTGCCAGCAGCCACAGGACGGGGGGGAACACCATATATTTT	CASSHRTGGNTIYF
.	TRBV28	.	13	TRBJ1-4	TGTGCCAGTAGTGGGGGGTTAGATGAAAAACTGTTTTTT	CASSGGLDEKLFF